This T cell receptor (beta chain) is drawn from a study of T cell changes during pregnancy in multiple sclerosis. The table came from immunoSEQ multiplex PCR; TCRdb's copy has only in-frame clones and leaves some out. The sample includes around 75,000 clones, approximately 93% of them seen just once. The V gene lost 3 bases and the J gene lost 5 bases, with 18 bases spanning the gap. The CDR3 runs to 15 residues. The germline V gene encodes CDR1 SGHNT and CDR2 YYREEE (reference sequence). The sequencing used CD4+ T cells from peripheral blood mononuclear cells, collected after pregnancy. The J gene is TRBJ2-7, the V gene TRBV5-4; a weak D match, TRBD1 (6 bases). The sequence was collected from a female donor with multiple sclerosis, enrolled in a pregnancy study. The CDR3 spells CASSSARGSNNEQYF. In DNA form, the CDR3 reads TGTGCCAGCAGCTCGGCGAGGGGGAGCAACAACGAGCAGTACTTC.